Below are 17 T cell receptor beta chains sequenced from a single sample in a study of tumor-infiltrating lymphocytes in primary liver carcinoma. Starting from about 0.5 ug of total RNA, TCR beta cDNA was produced with a primer in the constant region. Three-round nested multiplex PCR performed with slightly modified ARM-PCR produced the TCR beta libraries. Amplification in the first two PCR rounds was performed using TRBV1-TRBV30 forward primers and a C-beta reverse primer for approximately 10 cycles each. TCRdb passed the multiplex PCR reads through MiXCR, listing each CDR3 protein once. The sample comprises 75,000 to 90,000 distinct CDR3 sequences, roughly 72% of which are singletons, and 15% to 20% rests with the top ten. The tissue used was unsorted bulk material of about 19-34 mg. RNA and DNA were co-extracted from it with the AllPrep DNA/RNA mini kit. Sequencing was performed on liver tumor tissue from sampling region 1. This sample's subset: tumor region T1, superior pole. Receptors were obtained from a man aged 40-49 years with primary liver carcinoma and hepatitis B virus infection.

This clonotype was observed a single time. An end of the junction does not agree with germline; a read error may underlie this. The CDR3 DNA follows: TGCAGCGTTAGCTGGACAGGCGCCAATCAGCTCCAGCATTTT. It codes for CSVSWTGANQLQHF. The gene calls are TRBV29-1 and TRBJ1-5, with 7 bases lining up with TRBD1. This CDR3 is built from 14 residues. Germline V CDR1 and CDR2: SQVTM, ANQGSEA.

On this clonotype itself: The conserved final phenylalanine or tryptophan is absent from the CDR3, which likely points to a read error. The rearrangement links TRBV7-8 to TRBJ1-1, with a tentative D call TRBD1 (5 bases). Germline CDR1 and CDR2: SGHVS and FQNEAQ. The CDR3 runs to 15 residues. This CDR3 reads CSSSQGWGRGTEAFI. The DNA of the CDR3 is TGTTCCAGCAGTCAAGGGTGGGGAAGGGGCACTGAAGCTTTCATT.

Concerning this clonotype: An end of the junction differs from the germline gene, which may be a read error. The CDR3: CARTRREYYKQYF. The CDR3 bases are TGTGCCAGGACCAGACGGGAATACTACAAGCAGTACTTC. The chain carries TRBV12-3 or TRBV12-4 and TRBJ2-7; a possible D gene is TRBD2 (5 bases). This CDR3 region has 13 residues.

CDR3 region: CSVEDTSVALLPYNEQFF. Here the CDR3 DNA reads TGCAGCGTTGAAGATACCTCGGTGGCTCTCCTACCCTACAATGAGCAGTTCTTC. The J gene is TRBJ2-1, the V gene TRBV29-1; D gene unclear. Between the trimmed V and J ends, which lost 0 bases and 2 bases, there was a span of 20 bases. The CDR3 length is 18 residues. Germline V gene lookup returns CDR1 SQVTM and CDR2 ANQGSEA.

This sequence joins TRBV10-3 and TRBJ2-1; TRBD1 matches 7 bases. CDR3 length: 14 amino acids. V was clipped by 7 bases and J by 7 bases; unmatched bases: 10. Per the germline V gene, CDR1 is ENHRY and CDR2 is SYGVKD. CDR3 region: CAITPGQCANEQFF. The CDR3 bases are TGTGCCATCACCCCGGGACAGTGTGCTAATGAGCAGTTCTTC.

In regard to this clonotype: One junction end disagrees with the germline gene, perhaps due to a read error. CDR3 coding DNA: TGTGCCACCAGTGATTTGCGAGGGAGGCAAGACAATGAGCACTTCTTC. Translating gives CATSDLRGRQDNEHFF. The V and J genes are TRBV24-1 and TRBJ2-1, with a tentative D call TRBD2 (6 bases). Germline V gives CDR1 KGHDR, CDR2 SFDVKD. This CDR3 comprises 16 residues.

This clonotype has just a few counts. The V and J genes are TRBV19 and TRBJ2-3; the D call may be TRBD1 or TRBD2 (5 bases each). V lost 10 bases and J 2 bases, leaving 19 bases between the germline ends. The CDR3 covers 15 residues. Germline V gene data show CDR1 as LNHDA and CDR2 as SQIVND (reference sequence). This chain's CDR3 is CAIGERGASTDTQYF. CDR3 in DNA: TGTGCCATTGGGGAGAGGGGTGCCTCCACAGATACGCAGTATTTT.

The CDR3 here is CSATVTVGMYEEYF. DNA of the CDR3: TGCAGCGCTACTGTGACCGTAGGGATGTACGAGGAATACTTC. The V and J genes are TRBV29-1 and TRBJ2-7; unclear D gene. V lost 7 bases and J 13 bases, leaving 29 bases between the germline ends. The germline gives CDR1 SQVTM, CDR2 ANQGSEA. This CDR3 spans 14 amino acids.

Comments on this clonotype: One junction end disagrees with the germline gene, perhaps due to a read error. V gene TRBV5-1 combines with J gene TRBJ1-1; D is possibly TRBD1 (5 bases). The V gene's germline CDR1 is SGHRS and CDR2 YFSETQ. There are 13 residues in the CDR3. CDR3 sequence: CASSSGANSEVFF. The CDR3 DNA follows: TGCGCCAGCAGCTCCGGGGCTAACAGTGAAGTTTTCTTT.

Points on this clonotype: This may come from a read error, since a much larger clone is one base off. This likely comes from a read error, as the CDR3 has no conserved phenylalanine or tryptophan at its end. The chain links TRBV30 to TRBJ1-5; unclear D gene. This CDR3 has 13 amino acids. Trimming left V 2 bases short and J 5 bases short, with 10 bases between. Per the germline V gene, CDR1 is GTSNPN and CDR2 is SVGIG (reference sequence). CDR3 loop: CAWSQKGDQPQHL. The CDR3 region has the DNA TGTGCCTGGAGTCAAAAGGGAGATCAGCCCCAGCATCTT.

Of note for this clonotype: Here the CDR3 omits its conserved ending phenylalanine or tryptophan, so a read error is the likely source. The CDR3 region has the DNA TGTGCCAGCAGCTTAGCTTCGGGACTAGCGGGTACGAGCCATGAGCAGTTCTCC. This translates into CASSLASGLAGTSHEQFS. V is TRBV7-9 and J is TRBJ2-1; 12 nucleotides match TRBD2. The CDR3 covers 18 residues. Germline lookup yields CDR1 SEHNR and CDR2 FQNEAQ (reference sequence). J gave up 8 bases and V 0 bases, and 11 bases lay outside the gene matches.

Only one count was recorded for this clonotype. CDR3 in DNA: TGTGCCAGCAGCCAAGTCGGAGGTGAATATGGCTACACCTTC. Protein product: CASSQVGGEYGYTF. The V and J genes are TRBV14 and TRBJ1-2; no reliable D call. The CDR3 is 14 residues long. V lost 1 base, J lost 5 bases, and 11 bases lay in between. The germline V gene encodes CDR1 SGHDN and CDR2 FVKESK.

The chain has TRBV5-5 and TRBJ2-7; 9 bases match TRBD2. CDR3 length: 14 residues. J lost 6 bases, V lost 2 bases, and 6 bases had no gene match. CDR1 and CDR2 (germline): SGHKS, YYEKEE (reference sequence). In DNA, the CDR3 is TGTGCCAGCAGCTTAGCTAGCGGGGACTGCGAGCAGTACTTC. Encoded protein: CASSLASGDCEQYF.

The chain couples TRBV11-2 to TRBJ2-2; tentative D call: TRBD2 (5 bases). CDR1 and CDR2 (germline): SGHAT, FQNNGV. The CDR3 is 18 amino acids. As DNA, the CDR3 is TGTGCTTGCAGCGACTCGTGGGCGAGGGTTAAGAACACCGGGGAGCTGTTTTTT. It codes for CACSDSWARVKNTGELFF.

Turning to this clonotype: A read error may be the cause here, since a much bigger clone is one base away. The chain has TRBV10-3 and TRBJ2-2, with TRBD2 as a possible D gene (5 bases). The CDR3 is 13 amino acids. From germline, CDR1 is ENHRY and CDR2 SYGVKD. Trimming took off 4 bases at V and 6 bases at J, with 9 bases between the two ends. The CDR3 coding sequence is TGTGCCATCAGTGGGACTGCCGCCGGGGAGCTGTTTTTT. The encoded protein is CAISGTAAGELFF.

The V gene is TRBV12-3 or TRBV12-4, the J gene TRBJ1-2, with D unresolved. The CDR3 is made up of 13 amino acids. V gave up 9 bases and J gave up 2 bases, with 13 bases separating them. CDR3 protein: CASDREENYGYTF. The CDR3, as DNA: TGTGCCAGTGATCGCGAGGAGAACTATGGCTACACCTTC.

As concerns this clonotype: A read error may account for a junction end that differs from germline. The chain has TRBV7-9 and TRBJ1-2; D is undetermined. This CDR3 region has 14 residues. Germline CDR1 reads SEHNR; CDR2 reads FQNEAQ (reference sequence). The CDR3 sequence is CARSLETANYGHTF. As DNA, the CDR3 is TGTGCCAGGAGCTTAGAAACAGCTAACTATGGTCACACCTTC.